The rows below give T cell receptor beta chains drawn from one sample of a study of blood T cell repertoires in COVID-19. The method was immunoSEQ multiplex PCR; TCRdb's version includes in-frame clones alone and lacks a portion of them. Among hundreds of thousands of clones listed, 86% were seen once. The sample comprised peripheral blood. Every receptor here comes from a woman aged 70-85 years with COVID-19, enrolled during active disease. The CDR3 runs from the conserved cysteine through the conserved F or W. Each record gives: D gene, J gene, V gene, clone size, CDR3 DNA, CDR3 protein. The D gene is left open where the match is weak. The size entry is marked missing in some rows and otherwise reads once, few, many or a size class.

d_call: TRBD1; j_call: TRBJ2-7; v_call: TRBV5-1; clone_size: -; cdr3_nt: TGCGCCAGCAGCTTCGAGGGACAGGGATACAACGAGCAGTACTTC; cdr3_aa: CASSFEGQGYNEQYF
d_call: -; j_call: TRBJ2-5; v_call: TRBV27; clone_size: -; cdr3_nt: TGTGCCAGCAGTCCCCAGACAGGAAAAGAGACCCAGTACTTC; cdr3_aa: CASSPQTGKETQYF
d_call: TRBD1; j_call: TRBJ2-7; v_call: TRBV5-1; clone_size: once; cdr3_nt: TGCGCCAGCAGTTTTACGACAGGGGGTACCTACGAGCAGTACTTC; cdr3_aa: CASSFTTGGTYEQYF
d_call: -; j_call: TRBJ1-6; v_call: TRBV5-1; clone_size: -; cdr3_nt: TGCGCCAGCAGCTTGGACAGTTTTAATTCACCCCTCCACTTT; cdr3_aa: CASSLDSFNSPLHF
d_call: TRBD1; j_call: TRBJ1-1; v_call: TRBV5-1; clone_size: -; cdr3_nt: TGCGCCAGCAGCCCGCGCGAGACAGGGAGAGACACTGAAGCTTTCTTT; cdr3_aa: CASSPRETGRDTEAFF
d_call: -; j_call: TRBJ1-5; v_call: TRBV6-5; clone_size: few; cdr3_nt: TGTGCCAGCAGTTCCCTTAGACGGAGGAATCAGCCCCAGCATTTT; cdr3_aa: CASSSLRRRNQPQHF
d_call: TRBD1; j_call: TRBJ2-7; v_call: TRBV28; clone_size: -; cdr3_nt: TGTGCAAGCACCGGGACAGCTCTCTACGAGCAGTACTTC; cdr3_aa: CASTGTALYEQYF
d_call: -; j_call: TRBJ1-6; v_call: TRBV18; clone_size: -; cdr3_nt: TGTGCCAGCTCAAGACAGGAGAGTTATAATTCACCCCTCCACTTT; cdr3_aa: CASSRQESYNSPLHF
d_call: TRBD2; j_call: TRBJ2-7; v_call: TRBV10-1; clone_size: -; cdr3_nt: TGCGCCAGCAGTGAGTCGGGGGGGATCGAGCAGTACTTC; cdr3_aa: CASSESGGIEQYF
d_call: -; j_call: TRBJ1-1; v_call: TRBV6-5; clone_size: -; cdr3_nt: TGTGCCAGCACCCTAACAGGGTTTGGTTCTGAAGCTTTCTTT; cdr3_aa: CASTLTGFGSEAFF
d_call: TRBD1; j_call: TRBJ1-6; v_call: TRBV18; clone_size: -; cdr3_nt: TGTGCCAGCTCACTTGACATCCAGGGGACAGCGTATGGTTCACCCCTCCACTTT; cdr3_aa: CASSLDIQGTAYGSPLHF
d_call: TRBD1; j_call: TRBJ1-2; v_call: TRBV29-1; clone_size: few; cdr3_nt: TGCAGCGTCTATATCTCGACAGGGAACGGCTACACCTTC; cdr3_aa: CSVYISTGNGYTF
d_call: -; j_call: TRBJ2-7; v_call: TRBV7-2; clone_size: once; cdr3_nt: TGTGCCAGCAGCTTTGGGGGCGGCCCCTACGAGCAGTACTTC; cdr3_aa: CASSFGGGPYEQYF
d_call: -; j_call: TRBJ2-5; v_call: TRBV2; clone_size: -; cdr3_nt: TGTGCCAGCAGCCCAGGAAGGGCTAGCTTCCAAGAGACCCAGTACTTC; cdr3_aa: CASSPGRASFQETQYF
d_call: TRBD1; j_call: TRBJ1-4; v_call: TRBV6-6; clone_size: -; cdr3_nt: TGTGCCAGCAGCCGCCGACAGGGGCAAAATGAAAAACTGTTTTTT; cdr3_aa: CASSRRQGQNEKLFF
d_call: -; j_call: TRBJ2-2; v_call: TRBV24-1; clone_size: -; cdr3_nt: TGTGCCACCAGTGGTCTATACACCGGGGAGCTGTTTTTT; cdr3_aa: CATSGLYTGELFF
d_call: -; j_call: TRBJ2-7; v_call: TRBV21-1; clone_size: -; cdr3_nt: TGTGCCAGCAGCTCCCGACAGGGGGCCTACGAGCAGTACTTC; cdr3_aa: CASSSRQGAYEQYF
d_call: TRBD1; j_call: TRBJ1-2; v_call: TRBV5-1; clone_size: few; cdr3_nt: TGCGCCAGCAGCTTGGCCGGACAGGGCAATGGCTACACCTTC; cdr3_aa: CASSLAGQGNGYTF
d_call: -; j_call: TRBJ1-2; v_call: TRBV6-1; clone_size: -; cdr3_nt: TGTGCCAGCAGTGAAGATGGGCGGGGGGGCGACTATGGCTACACCTTC; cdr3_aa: CASSEDGRGGDYGYTF
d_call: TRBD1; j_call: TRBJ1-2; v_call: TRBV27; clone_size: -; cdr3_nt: TGTGCCAGCAGTTTCAGGGGGCAAAGAGGGGGCTACACCTTC; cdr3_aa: CASSFRGQRGGYTF
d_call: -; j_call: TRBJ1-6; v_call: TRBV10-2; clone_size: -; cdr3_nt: TGCGCCAGCAGTGGGAGTGTGAATTCACCCCTCCACTTT; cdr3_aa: CASSGSVNSPLHF
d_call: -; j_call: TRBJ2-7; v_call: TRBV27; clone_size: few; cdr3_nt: TGTGCCAGCAGTTTAGGCCAGGGTTCCTACGAGCAGTACTTC; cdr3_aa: CASSLGQGSYEQYF
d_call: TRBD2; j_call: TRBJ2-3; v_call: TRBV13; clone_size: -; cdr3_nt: TGTGCCAGCAGCCCTGGACTAGTGGCAGATACGCAGTATTTT; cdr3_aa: CASSPGLVADTQYF
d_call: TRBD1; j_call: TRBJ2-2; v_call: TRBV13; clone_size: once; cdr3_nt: TGTGCCAGCAGTAACAGGGGCGACACCGGGGAGCTGTTTTTT; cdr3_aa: CASSNRGDTGELFF
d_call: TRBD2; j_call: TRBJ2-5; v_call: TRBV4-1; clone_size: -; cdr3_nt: TGCGCCAGCAGCCACCCACTAGCGGGGGTAGAGACCCAGTACTTC; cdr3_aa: CASSHPLAGVETQYF
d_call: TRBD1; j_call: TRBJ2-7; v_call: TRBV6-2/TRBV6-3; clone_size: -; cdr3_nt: TGTGCCAGCAGCATACCCGTACAGGGGCGCAAAAAATACGAGCAGTACTTC; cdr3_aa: CASSIPVQGRKKYEQYF
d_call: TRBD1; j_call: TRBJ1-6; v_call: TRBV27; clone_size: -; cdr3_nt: TGTGCCAGCAGTCTCCGCCTGACAGGGAGGAATAATTCACCCCTCCACTTT; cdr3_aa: CASSLRLTGRNNSPLHF
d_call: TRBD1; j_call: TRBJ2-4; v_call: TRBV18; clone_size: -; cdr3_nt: TGTGCCAGCTCATCCGACAGGGGGGTAGCCAAAAACATTCAGTACTTC; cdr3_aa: CASSSDRGVAKNIQYF
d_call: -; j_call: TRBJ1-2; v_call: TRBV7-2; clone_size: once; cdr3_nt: TGTGCCAGCAGCTTGGACAAGCGTGGCTACACCTTC; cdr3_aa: CASSLDKRGYTF
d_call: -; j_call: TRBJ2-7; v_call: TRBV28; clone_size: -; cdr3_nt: TGTGCCAGCACCCCAGGGGGGACAGCCTCCTACGAGCAGTACTTC; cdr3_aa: CASTPGGTASYEQYF
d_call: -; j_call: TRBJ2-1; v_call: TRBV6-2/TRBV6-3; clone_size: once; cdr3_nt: TGTGCCAGCAGTTTCATCCGGGACTTCAGGGATGAGCAGTTCTTC; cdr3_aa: CASSFIRDFRDEQFF
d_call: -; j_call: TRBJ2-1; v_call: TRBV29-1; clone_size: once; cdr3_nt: TGCAGCGTTGAAGATCACGAGCGAAGCTCCTACAATGAGCAGTTCTTC; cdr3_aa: CSVEDHERSSYNEQFF
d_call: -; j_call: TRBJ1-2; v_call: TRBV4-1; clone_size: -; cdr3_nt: TGCGCCAGCAGCCAAGAACTCCCAGGGGTTTACTATGGCTACACCTTC; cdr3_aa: CASSQELPGVYYGYTF
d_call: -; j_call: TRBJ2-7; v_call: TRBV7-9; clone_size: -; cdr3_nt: TGTGCCAGCAGCTTAGGAGCCCTGTCGGAGTACGAGCAGTACTTC; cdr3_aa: CASSLGALSEYEQYF
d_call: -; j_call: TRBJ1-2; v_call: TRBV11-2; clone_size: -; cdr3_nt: TGTGCCAGCAGCCCTCGGGGGGACTATGGCTACACCTTC; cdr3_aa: CASSPRGDYGYTF
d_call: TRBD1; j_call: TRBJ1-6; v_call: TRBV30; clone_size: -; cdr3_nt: TGTGCCTGGAGTAGACAGGGTAATTCACCCCTCCACTTT; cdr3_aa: CAWSRQGNSPLHF
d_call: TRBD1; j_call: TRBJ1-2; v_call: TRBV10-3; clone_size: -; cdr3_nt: TGTGCCATCAGTGACTCAACGACAGGGTATCCCTATGGCTACACCTTC; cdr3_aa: CAISDSTTGYPYGYTF
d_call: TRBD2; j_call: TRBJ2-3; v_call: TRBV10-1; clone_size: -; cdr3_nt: TGCGCCAGCAGTGAGGGTAGCGGGGGGAGCACAGATACGCAGTATTTT; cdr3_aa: CASSEGSGGSTDTQYF
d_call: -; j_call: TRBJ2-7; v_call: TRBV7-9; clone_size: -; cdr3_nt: TGTGCCAGCAGCTACGACTCCAGCTCCTACGAGCAGTACTTC; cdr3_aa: CASSYDSSSYEQYF
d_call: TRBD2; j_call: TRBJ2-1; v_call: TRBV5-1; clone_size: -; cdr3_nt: TGCGCCAGCAGCGACCCCCAAGCGGGGGGGCCAAATGAGCAGTTCTTC; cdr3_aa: CASSDPQAGGPNEQFF
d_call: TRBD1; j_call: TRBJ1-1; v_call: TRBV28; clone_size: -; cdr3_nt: TGTGCCAGCAGCTCCCCTGGACAGGGGAACACTGAAGCTTTCTTT; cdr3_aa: CASSSPGQGNTEAFF
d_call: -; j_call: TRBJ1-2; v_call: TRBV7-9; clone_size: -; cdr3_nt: TGTGCCAGCAGCTCCCCGCGGGTAGGCTACACCTTC; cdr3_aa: CASSSPRVGYTF
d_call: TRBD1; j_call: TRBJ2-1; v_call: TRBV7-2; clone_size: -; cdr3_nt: TGTGCCAGCAGCCGTGACAGGGGCAATGAGCAGTTCTTC; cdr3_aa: CASSRDRGNEQFF
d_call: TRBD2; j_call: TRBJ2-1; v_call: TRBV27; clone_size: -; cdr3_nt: TGTGCCAGCAGTTCGGTATGGACTAGTATCTACAATGAGCAGTTCTTC; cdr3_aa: CASSSVWTSIYNEQFF
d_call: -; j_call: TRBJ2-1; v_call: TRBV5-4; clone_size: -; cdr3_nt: TGTGCCAGCAGCTCGCCCAGGACTCACAATGAGCAGTTCTTC; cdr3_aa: CASSSPRTHNEQFF
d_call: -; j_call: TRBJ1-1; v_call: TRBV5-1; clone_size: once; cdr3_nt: TGCGCCAGCAGCTCCGGACTGACGGGAACTGAAGCTTTCTTT; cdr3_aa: CASSSGLTGTEAFF
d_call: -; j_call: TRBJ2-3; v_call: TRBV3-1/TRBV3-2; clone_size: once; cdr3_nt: TGTGCCAGCAGCCAAGGAGGGGGGGAAGATACGCAGTATTTT; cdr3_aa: CASSQGGGEDTQYF
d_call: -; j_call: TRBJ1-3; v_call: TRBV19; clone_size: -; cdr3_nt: TGTGCCAGTAGTACAGGAAACACCATATATTTT; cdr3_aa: CASSTGNTIYF
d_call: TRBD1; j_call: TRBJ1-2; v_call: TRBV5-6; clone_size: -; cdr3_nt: TGTGCCAGCAGCTGGGCCGCGACAGGGGGCGCGATTAATGGCTACACCTTC; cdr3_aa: CASSWAATGGAINGYTF
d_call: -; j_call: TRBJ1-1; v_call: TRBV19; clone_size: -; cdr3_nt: TGTGCCAGTAGTCTCACAGGGTACACTGAAGCTTTCTTT; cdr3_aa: CASSLTGYTEAFF
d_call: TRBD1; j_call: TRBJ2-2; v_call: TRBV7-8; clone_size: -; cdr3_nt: TGTGCCAGCAGCTTAGGACAGGGGAACACCGGGGAGCTGTTTTTT; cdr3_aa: CASSLGQGNTGELFF
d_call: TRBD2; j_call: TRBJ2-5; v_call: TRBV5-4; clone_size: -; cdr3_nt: TGTGCCAGCAGCTTGAGTAGCGGGAGCCAAGAGACCCAGTACTTC; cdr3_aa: CASSLSSGSQETQYF
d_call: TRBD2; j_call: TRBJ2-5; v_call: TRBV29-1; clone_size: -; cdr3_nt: TGCAGCGTTGCCCACGGACGGGGGGAAGGGGAGACCCAGTACTTC; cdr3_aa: CSVAHGRGEGETQYF
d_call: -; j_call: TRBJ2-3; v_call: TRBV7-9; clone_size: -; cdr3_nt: TGTGCCAGCGGGCCCACAGATACGCAGTATTTT; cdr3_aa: CASGPTDTQYF
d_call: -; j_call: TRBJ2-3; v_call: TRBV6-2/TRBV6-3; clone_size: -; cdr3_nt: TGTGCCAGCAGTTACTCGGAGGGAAACACAGATACGCAGTATTTT; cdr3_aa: CASSYSEGNTDTQYF
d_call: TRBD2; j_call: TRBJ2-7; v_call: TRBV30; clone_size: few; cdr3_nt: TGTGCCTGGAGTAGACCCCTCTACGGGGGGTCCTACGAGCAGTACTTC; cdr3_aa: CAWSRPLYGGSYEQYF
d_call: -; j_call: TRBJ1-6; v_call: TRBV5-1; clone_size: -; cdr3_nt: TGCGCCAGCAGCCCGAGGTGGGGGGGAAATTCACCCCTCCACTTT; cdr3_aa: CASSPRWGGNSPLHF
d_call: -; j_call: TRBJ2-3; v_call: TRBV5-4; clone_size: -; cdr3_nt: TGTGCCAGCAGCCCCGGACTTACCACAGATACGCAGTATTTT; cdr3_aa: CASSPGLTTDTQYF
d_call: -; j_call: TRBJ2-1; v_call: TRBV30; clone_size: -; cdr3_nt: TGTGCCTGGAGGCCTACCGGGGGAAACTACAATGAGCAGTTCTTC; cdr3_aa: CAWRPTGGNYNEQFF